This T cell receptor (beta chain) was captured in a study of blood T cell repertoires in COVID-19. Background on the study: PBMCs, B-cell-depleted T cells, or T cells were the source of the cDNA or gDNA that made up the material.

The data were produced by immunoSEQ multiplex PCR, yet TCRdb's version contains in-frame clones alone and is incomplete. The sample includes roughly 250,000 clones, roughly 90% of them seen just once. This clone was detected once. Trimming left V 5 bases short and J 3 bases short, with 16 bases between. Germline CDR1 LNHDA, CDR2 SQIVND (reference sequence). This CDR3 spans 15 amino acids. Everyone who took part was 18 to 89 years old, and they came from some 23 US areas. Participant-reported clinical history was the basis for cohort assignment. Sequencing input: PBMCs or T cells enriched from blood (not recorded which). J is TRBJ2-5 and V is TRBV19, with D possibly TRBD1 on 8 matching bases. The clonotype was recovered from a woman in her fifties or sixties who had recovered from COVID-19. The DNA for the CDR3 is TGTGCCAGTAGTGCCTACAGGGGGGGGGAAGAGACCCAGTACTTC. As protein: CASSAYRGGEETQYF. The full variable domain, rest sourced from reference TRBV19 and TRBJ2-5, is DGGITQSPKYLFRKEGQNVTLSCEQNLNHDAMYWYRQDPGQGLRLIYYSQIVNDFQKGDIAEGYSVSREKKESFPLTVTSAQKNPTAFYLCASSAYRGGEETQYFGPGTRLLVL.